This entry concerns a single TCR beta chain. Its specific antigen is unknown. No base quality information exists; no much larger clone differs at one position. The source of the sample is a study of blood T cell repertoires in COVID-19 (TCRdb year 2020). Some background on the complete study: Samples covering the acute and convalescent phases of COVID-19 were provided by collaborators in the United States, Italy and Spain. The material from the prospective study consisted of cDNA or gDNA derived from T cells, B-cell-depleted T cells, or PBMCs. Subjects who had been exposed to COVID-19, were actively infected with it, or had recovered from it provided the deeply sampled blood TCRbeta repertoires that made up the dataset. The repertoires were released in a freely available public database meant as a resource for research on the immune response to SARS-CoV-2. The samples were drawn from the first 160 participants of the ongoing ImmuneRACE study and from 1,254 subjects provided by 6 global collaborators. The sample metadata nearly always contained a de-identified subject ID, COVID-19 status, age in years and sex. Where HLA class I and class II types were available, the types were taken from metadata supplied by the sample provider, not from assay-based typing. Study-wide conclusions, independent of this receptor: The amount of clinical and demographic metadata varied by source and participant and was provided uncurated.

Whole blood was collected in K2EDTA tubes by collaborating institutions according to the institutions' own protocols. For TCRbeta analysis, collaborator samples were shipped as frozen whole blood, as isolated PBMCs, or as DNA extracted from either sample type. CDR1 is given as MNHEY and CDR2 as SMNVEV, both from the germline V gene (reference sequence). Clipping removes 2 bases from V and 9 bases from J, with 11 as the unmatched junction base count. The CDR3 has 16 amino acids, counting the end cysteine and phenylalanine. The only DNA kept is the CDR3, 48 bases in frame from the first base. TCRbeta CDR3 regions were amplified from genomic DNA using the immunoSEQ Assay, a bias-controlled multiplex PCR. The authors' analysis ran thus. Within the assay, amplification of reference gene primers was used to estimate how many nucleated cells each sample contained. Sequence reads were collapsed and filtered to measure the absolute abundance of every unique TCRbeta CDR3 rearrangement. Productive Simpson clonality was computed per sample as the square root of Simpson's diversity index over productive rearrangements. Imported from immuneACCESS, the table was reduced by TCRdb to in-frame sequences with V and J called. These copies leave out some clones; in studies compared against another copy, an unresolved V gene accounts for under half, and the cause of the remainder is not known. V and J calls and clone size are copied from that table; D and trimming were computed from the DNA. This sample comprises approximately 70,000 clones, about 80% of them detected only once. The top ten clonotypes cover roughly 15% of the sample.

The V gene is TRBV27 and the J gene is TRBJ2-1; 9 bases in the middle match TRBD1. The TCR sequence derives from a woman over 75 with acute or convalescent COVID-19. The sequenced sample consisted of peripheral blood. The CDR3 protein: CASSLPPTGGAGEQFF. The base sequence is TGTGCCAGCAGTTTACCCCCGACAGGGGGTGCGGGTGAGCAGTTCTTC.